This entry describes one T cell receptor beta chain. Its binding antigen is unknown. No per-base quality is available; no much larger clone lies one base away. TCRbeta CDR3 regions were sequenced with the immunoSEQ Assay. After extraction, genomic DNA underwent amplification by bias-controlled multiplex PCR, followed by high-throughput sequencing. Per the source publication's procedure: To quantify the absolute abundance of every unique TCRbeta CDR3 region, sequences were collapsed and filtered. T cell fraction was estimated by normalization of TCRbeta template counts to usable DNA, with usable DNA being measured through amplification of reference genes present in all nucleated cells. Repertoire TCRs were annotated as SARS-CoV-2-specific by exact matching of V gene, CDR3 amino acid sequence and J gene to a known reactive TCR set. The reference SARS-CoV-2 TCR set came from MIRA and was filtered for enrichment in COVID-19-positive ImmuneCODE repertoires, removing public or cross-reactive TCRs. Drawing on the MIRA antigens, annotated TCRs were analysed further at the level of specific ORF or position within ORF. Depth was the summed frequency of annotated unique rearrangements, while breadth was defined as annotated unique rearrangements over total unique productive rearrangements. Two-sided Wilcoxon rank-sum tests were used to compare TCR breadth between groups. Imported from immuneACCESS, the table was reduced by TCRdb to in-frame sequences with V and J called. These copies leave out some clones; in studies compared against another copy, an unresolved V gene accounts for under half, and the cause of the remainder is not known. Clone size and V and J calls were adopted from that table, with D and trimming inferred from the DNA. Within this sample are 450,000 to 550,000 clones, with nearly 90% of them counted one time only. Over 2% of the sample goes to the ten largest clones.

The data are from a study of Ad26.COV2.S vaccination and SARS-CoV-2 variants (dated by TCRdb to about 2021). At the level of the whole study: Donors in the vaccine arm were drawn from COV1001, a phase I-IIa trial of Ad26.COV2.S in healthy adults that was multicentre, randomized, double-blind and placebo-controlled. A total of 32 samples were included in the TCR-sequenced set, comprising around 19 Ad26.COV2.S vaccine recipients, 5 placebo recipients and 8 SARS-CoV-2 convalescent individuals. The specificity and breadth of SARS-CoV-2-reactive T cell receptors after Ad26.COV2.S vaccination were assessed by TCRbeta repertoire sequencing. Trial participants were randomized into five groups of five: low-dose or high-dose Ad26.COV2.S given once or twice, or placebo on both occasions. Blinding of investigators to trial group allocation was maintained during experiments and outcome assessment. Dosing of Ad26.COV2.S was intramuscular, at either 5x10^10 or 1x10^11 viral particles, delivered as one shot or as two shots spaced 56 days apart.

What the research found in general, with its limitations: It was noted by the authors that total T cell responses may have been underestimated by the TCR breadth and depth analyses. Non-spike TCR breadth was comparable between vaccine and placebo recipients, consistent with the vaccine containing only spike. The study was not powered to compare responses between vaccine doses or regimens. After vaccination, substantial breadth of spike-specific CD8+ and CD4+ T cell responses was reported. Ad26.COV2.S recipients had higher spike-specific TCR breadth than placebo recipients (P = 0.0014).

What this sample's treatment or condition label stands for: roughly 20 received Ad26.COV2.S at low or high dose, single or two shots; about five received placebo; per-sample allocation not given. Repertoires of vaccine and placebo recipients were sequenced from samples taken on day 63 after the first injection. Cohort 1b enrolled about two dozen adults aged 18-55 years at a single site in Boston, USA, between 29 July and 7 August 2020. Ad26.COV2.S consisted of a replication-incompetent adenovirus type 26 vector by which a prefusion-stabilized SARS-CoV-2 spike protein from the original Wuhan strain was expressed. Relative to germline, V is missing 0 bases and J is missing 4 bases, with 6 bases of the junction outside any gene match. CDR1 and CDR2 are read off the germline V gene as SGDLS and YYNGEE. Taken from cysteine to phenylalanine, the CDR3 has 16 residues. Only the CDR3 region is kept as DNA, spanning 48 bases read in frame from base 1.

This receptor was taken from a person between 18 and 59 years old who received the Ad26.COV2.S COVID-19 vaccine or a placebo. Sequencing was performed on peripheral blood, taken in a trial of Ad26.COV2.S vaccine versus placebo. This sequence uses TRBV9 and TRBJ2-2, and 7 bases in between align with TRBD1. DNA sequence: TGTGCCAGCAGCGTAGTAAGGGGGCCCGGCACCGGGGAGCTGTTTTTT. Its translation is CASSVVRGPGTGELFF. When the CDR3 is completed using the reference TRBV9 and TRBJ2-2 genes on either side, the full variable domain is DSGVTQTPKHLITATGQRVTLRCSPRSGDLSVYWYQQSLDQGLQFLIQYYNGEERAKGNILERFSAQQFPDLHSELNLSSLELGDSALYFCASSVVRGPGTGELFFGEGSRLTVL.